This T cell receptor (beta chain) emerged from a study of shared clonotypes between healthy human individuals. Notes on the study in general: Compared with memory subsets, naive subsets generally had larger estimated richness. Among a handful of donors, roughly 5% of naive CD4 clonotypes were found in common. The authors sampled blood alone, and tissue repertoires likely differ.

The deep-level immunoSEQ assay was used. Sequencing used immunoSEQ multiplex PCR; TCRdb keeps in-frame clones, though not all of them. Found here are 1.4 million to 1.5 million clones, more than 95% of them singletons; the top ten hold roughly 1.2%. CDR3 length equals 13 residues. V gave up 3 bases and J gave up 5 bases; unmatched junction bases: 0. CDR1 and CDR2 from the germline V gene are SGHTA and FQGNSA. Remarks on this clone: Antigen specificity is unknown.

The chain is built from TRBV7-2 and TRBJ2-2; 7 bases are a match to TRBD1. The sequenced sample consisted of naive CD4+ T cells sorted from blood. Regarding subset: CD45RA+ positively selected. The sequence derives from a man in his thirties or forties in good health. The CDR3 sequence: CASSLTGTGELFF. The CDR3 region has the DNA TGTGCCAGCAGCTTGACAGGGACCGGGGAGCTGTTTTTT.